A single sample is the source of the 5 T cell receptor beta chains below, sequenced in a study of siplizumab effects on memory and regulatory T cells. Repertoires were generated with immunoSEQ multiplex PCR, while TCRdb's copy carries only in-frame clones and drops some. The sample holds around 100,000 clones, 94% seen once. The sequencing sample was made of non-Treg CD4+ T cells sorted from blood. The receptors stem from a human donor in good health.

In DNA form, the CDR3 reads TGTGCCAGTAGTACTGGACAGGGCGCCCGATATGGCTACACCTTC. It codes for CASSTGQGARYGYTF. V and J are TRBV19 and TRBJ1-2; 8 bases match TRBD1. V was pared by 4 bases and J by 5 bases, with 9 bases of the junction left unmatched. CDR1 and CDR2 from the germline V gene are LNHDA and SQIVND (reference sequence). This CDR3 region has 15 residues. Variable domain in full (rest from reference TRBV19 and TRBJ1-2): DGGITQSPKYLFRKEGQNVTLSCEQNLNHDAMYWYRQDPGQGLRLIYYSQIVNDFQKGDIAEGYSVSREKKESFPLTVTSAQKNPTAFYLCASSTGQGARYGYTFGSGTRLTVV.

The gene calls are TRBV4-1 and TRBJ2-3; D is unclear. CDR1 is MGHRA, CDR2 YSYEKL, per germline. The V gene lost 2 bases and the J gene lost 0 bases, with 9 bases spanning the gap. This CDR3 has 15 residues. The CDR3 DNA follows: TGCGCCAGCAGCCAATATGCAGCTAGCACAGATACGCAGTATTTT. This sequence encodes CASSQYAASTDTQYF.

The chain recombines TRBV29-1 with TRBJ1-4; the match to TRBD1 covers 10 bases. The V and J ends lost 8 bases and 5 bases, in that order; junction bases with no gene match: 5. There are 13 residues in the CDR3. Germline values: CDR1 SQVTM, CDR2 ANQGSEA. CDR3 sequence: CSLWTGGNEKLFF. CDR3 nucleotides: TGCAGCCTATGGACAGGGGGAAATGAAAAACTGTTTTTT.

This chain connects TRBV30 to TRBJ2-1; a weak D match, TRBD2 (7 bases). CDR1 GTSNPN and CDR2 SVGIG come from the germline V gene (reference sequence). The ends were cut back, 3 bases at V and 3 bases at J, with 12 bases in the middle. The CDR3 runs to 14 residues. The CDR3 nucleotides read TGTGCCTGGAGAGGGAGGGGGTTCTACAATGAGCAGTTCTTC. It encodes CAWRGRGFYNEQFF.

The rearrangement links TRBV4-2 to TRBJ1-1; D ambiguous. Germline-derived CDR1 and CDR2 are LGHNA and YNFKEQ. The CDR3 consists of 16 residues. Trimming removed 0 bases at V and 5 bases at J, with 16 bases between. CDR3 DNA sequence: TGTGCCAGCAGCCAAGATTTGTCCGGGATCGGAACTGAAGCTTTCTTT. It is translated as CASSQDLSGIGTEAFF.